These T cell receptor beta chains were read from a single sample in a study of CD8+ T cells in alopecia areata. Sequencing used immunoSEQ multiplex PCR; TCRdb keeps in-frame clones, though not all of them. The repertoire includes approximately 210,000 clones, around 43% of them detected once, and about 2.4% sits in the top ten. The sample in question was CD4+ T cells sorted from blood, obtained at approximately week 39, from a patient treated with tofacitinib. Receptors originate from a human donor with alopecia areata. The CDR3 runs from the conserved cysteine through the conserved F or W. D genes are given only for firm matches. Rows give clone size only sometimes, using once, few, many, or a class for an expanded clone.

J gene: TRBJ2-7; D gene: .; clone size: few; V gene: TRBV21-1; CDR3 length: 15; CDR3 protein: CASSNRAGPNYEQYF; CDR3 DNA: TGTGCCAGCAGCAATAGGGCCGGACCTAACTACGAGCAGTACTTC
J gene: TRBJ2-2; D gene: .; clone size: .; V gene: TRBV30; CDR3 length: 13; CDR3 protein: CAWSVRHTGELFF; CDR3 DNA: TGTGCCTGGAGTGTTCGGCACACCGGGGAGCTGTTTTTT
J gene: TRBJ2-2; D gene: .; clone size: .; V gene: TRBV5-1; CDR3 length: 14; CDR3 protein: CASSFGGDPGELFF; CDR3 DNA: TGCGCCAGCAGCTTCGGGGGCGACCCCGGGGAGCTGTTTTTT
J gene: TRBJ2-5; D gene: .; clone size: few; V gene: TRBV18; CDR3 length: 12; CDR3 protein: CASSPVRETQYF; CDR3 DNA: TGTGCCAGCTCACCGGTGAGGGAGACCCAGTACTTC
J gene: TRBJ2-3; D gene: .; clone size: .; V gene: TRBV5-1; CDR3 length: 15; CDR3 protein: CASSFLGEFTDTQYF; CDR3 DNA: TGCGCCAGCAGCTTCCTGGGGGAGTTCACAGATACGCAGTATTTT
J gene: TRBJ2-6; D gene: .; clone size: .; V gene: TRBV28; CDR3 length: 14; CDR3 protein: CASRYSSGANVLTF; CDR3 DNA: TGTGCCAGCAGATACAGCTCTGGGGCCAACGTCCTGACTTTC
J gene: TRBJ2-4; D gene: .; clone size: .; V gene: TRBV15; CDR3 length: 15; CDR3 protein: CATSRPGIDKNIQYF; CDR3 DNA: TGTGCCACCAGCAGACCGGGGATTGACAAAAACATTCAGTACTTC
J gene: TRBJ2-1; D gene: TRBD1; clone size: .; V gene: TRBV30; CDR3 length: 17; CDR3 protein: CAWSYDRQGRSYNEQFF; CDR3 DNA: TGTGCCTGGAGTTACGATAGACAGGGACGGTCTTACAATGAGCAGTTCTTC
J gene: TRBJ2-7; D gene: .; clone size: once; V gene: TRBV10-3; CDR3 length: 13; CDR3 protein: CASTTSPSYEQYF; CDR3 DNA: TGTGCATCGACTACTTCCCCCTCCTACGAGCAGTACTTC
J gene: TRBJ2-5; D gene: .; clone size: .; V gene: TRBV25-1; CDR3 length: 10; CDR3 protein: CASTEETQYF; CDR3 DNA: TGTGCCAGCACAGAAGAGACCCAGTACTTC
J gene: TRBJ1-1; D gene: .; clone size: .; V gene: TRBV19; CDR3 length: 13; CDR3 protein: CASSSVGNTEAFF; CDR3 DNA: TGTGCCAGTAGTAGTGTGGGGAACACTGAAGCTTTCTTT
J gene: TRBJ2-3; D gene: .; clone size: .; V gene: TRBV10-3; CDR3 length: 14; CDR3 protein: CAISEWVGTDTQYF; CDR3 DNA: TGTGCCATCAGTGAGTGGGTGGGCACAGATACGCAGTATTTT
J gene: TRBJ2-1; D gene: .; clone size: few; V gene: TRBV5-6; CDR3 length: 16; CDR3 protein: CASSFEAGSSYNEQFF; CDR3 DNA: TGTGCCAGCAGCTTTGAGGCCGGGAGCTCCTACAATGAGCAGTTCTTC
J gene: TRBJ2-6; D gene: .; clone size: .; V gene: TRBV5-1; CDR3 length: 15; CDR3 protein: CASSLAGDGANVLTF; CDR3 DNA: TGCGCCAGCAGCTTGGCGGGGGACGGGGCCAACGTCCTGACTTTC
J gene: TRBJ2-6; D gene: TRBD1; clone size: .; V gene: TRBV30; CDR3 length: 15; CDR3 protein: CAWGQGIAGANVLTF; CDR3 DNA: TGTGCCTGGGGACAGGGAATCGCCGGGGCCAACGTCCTGACTTTC
J gene: TRBJ2-7; D gene: .; clone size: .; V gene: TRBV30; CDR3 length: 12; CDR3 protein: CAWSALPYEQYF; CDR3 DNA: TGTGCCTGGAGTGCCTTACCCTACGAGCAGTACTTC
J gene: TRBJ2-7; D gene: .; clone size: .; V gene: TRBV6-1; CDR3 length: 13; CDR3 protein: CASTFDRNYEQYF; CDR3 DNA: TGTGCCAGCACGTTCGATCGGAACTACGAGCAGTACTTC
J gene: TRBJ2-1; D gene: TRBD2; clone size: few; V gene: TRBV9; CDR3 length: 14; CDR3 protein: CASSEGLAEAQQFF; CDR3 DNA: TGTGCCAGCAGCGAGGGGCTAGCGGAGGCCCAGCAGTTCTTC
J gene: TRBJ1-1; D gene: .; clone size: .; V gene: TRBV30; CDR3 length: 14; CDR3 protein: CAWSGWGGSTEAFF; CDR3 DNA: TGTGCCTGGAGTGGATGGGGTGGGAGCACTGAAGCTTTCTTT
J gene: TRBJ1-2; D gene: .; clone size: .; V gene: TRBV29-1; CDR3 length: 14; CDR3 protein: CSVEDRGRRDGYTF; CDR3 DNA: TGCAGCGTTGAAGATAGGGGACGGCGAGATGGCTACACCTTC
J gene: TRBJ1-4; D gene: .; clone size: few; V gene: TRBV29-1; CDR3 length: 14; CDR3 protein: CSVRTPGRAEKLFF; CDR3 DNA: TGCAGCGTGAGAACGCCGGGGAGGGCTGAAAAACTGTTTTTT
J gene: TRBJ2-7; D gene: .; clone size: .; V gene: TRBV30; CDR3 length: 16; CDR3 protein: CAWSVTSAGALYEQYF; CDR3 DNA: TGTGCCTGGAGTGTCACCTCGGCAGGGGCACTCTACGAGCAGTACTTC
J gene: TRBJ1-2; D gene: .; clone size: .; V gene: TRBV18; CDR3 length: 16; CDR3 protein: CASSPLGQPTNYGYTF; CDR3 DNA: TGTGCCAGCTCACCACTTGGACAGCCAACTAACTATGGCTACACCTTC
J gene: TRBJ1-1; D gene: TRBD1; clone size: .; V gene: TRBV2; CDR3 length: 14; CDR3 protein: CASSLDRGRTEAFF; CDR3 DNA: TGTGCCAGCAGTTTGGACAGGGGACGGACTGAAGCTTTCTTT
J gene: TRBJ2-5; D gene: .; clone size: .; V gene: TRBV21-1; CDR3 length: 18; CDR3 protein: CASSKERMTGGCQETQYF; CDR3 DNA: TGTGCCAGCAGCAAAGAAAGAATGACAGGGGGCTGCCAAGAGACCCAGTACTTC
J gene: TRBJ2-5; D gene: .; clone size: .; V gene: TRBV28; CDR3 length: 13; CDR3 protein: CASSDRFQETQYF; CDR3 DNA: TGTGCCAGCAGTGACAGATTTCAAGAGACCCAGTACTTC
J gene: TRBJ2-1; D gene: .; clone size: few; V gene: TRBV7-9; CDR3 length: 15; CDR3 protein: CASSLVWSSYNEQFF; CDR3 DNA: TGTGCCAGCAGCCTGGTATGGAGCTCCTACAATGAGCAGTTCTTC
J gene: TRBJ1-5; D gene: .; clone size: once; V gene: TRBV28; CDR3 length: 15; CDR3 protein: CASRPWRPPNQPQHF; CDR3 DNA: TGTGCCAGCAGGCCCTGGCGGCCCCCCAATCAGCCCCAGCATTTT
J gene: TRBJ2-1; D gene: .; clone size: many; V gene: TRBV7-3; CDR3 length: 16; CDR3 protein: CASSSQGGSGAHEQFF; CDR3 DNA: TGTGCCAGCAGCTCCCAGGGCGGTAGTGGCGCCCATGAGCAGTTCTTC
J gene: TRBJ2-3; D gene: .; clone size: .; V gene: TRBV5-1; CDR3 length: 11; CDR3 protein: CASSLDDTQYF; CDR3 DNA: TGCGCCAGCAGCTTGGATGATACGCAGTATTTT
J gene: TRBJ2-7; D gene: .; clone size: few; V gene: TRBV25-1; CDR3 length: 15; CDR3 protein: CASSASWAFPYEQYF; CDR3 DNA: TGTGCCAGCAGTGCTTCATGGGCCTTCCCCTACGAGCAGTACTTC
J gene: TRBJ2-7; D gene: .; clone size: .; V gene: TRBV28; CDR3 length: 14; CDR3 protein: CASSPTRYGYEQYF; CDR3 DNA: TGTGCCAGCAGTCCCACCCGATACGGCTACGAGCAGTACTTC
J gene: TRBJ2-1; D gene: TRBD2; clone size: once; V gene: TRBV7-2; CDR3 length: 15; CDR3 protein: CASSQAGGAYNEQFF; CDR3 DNA: TGTGCCAGCAGCCAGGCCGGGGGGGCCTACAATGAGCAGTTCTTC
J gene: TRBJ2-2; D gene: TRBD1; clone size: .; V gene: TRBV7-7; CDR3 length: 15; CDR3 protein: CASSQSDRTTGELFF; CDR3 DNA: TGTGCTAGCAGCCAGTCGGACAGGACAACCGGGGAGCTGTTTTTT
J gene: TRBJ2-5; D gene: .; clone size: .; V gene: TRBV4-1; CDR3 length: 13; CDR3 protein: CASSQEWDETQYF; CDR3 DNA: TGCGCCAGCAGCCAAGAATGGGATGAGACCCAGTACTTC
J gene: TRBJ2-1; D gene: .; clone size: .; V gene: TRBV5-1; CDR3 length: 15; CDR3 protein: CASSPQGTPYNEQFF; CDR3 DNA: TGCGCCAGCAGCCCCCAAGGGACACCCTACAATGAGCAGTTCTTC
J gene: TRBJ2-1; D gene: TRBD1; clone size: .; V gene: TRBV5-4; CDR3 length: 13; CDR3 protein: CAGRQGYGNEQFF; CDR3 DNA: TGTGCCGGGCGACAGGGTTATGGGAATGAGCAGTTCTTC
J gene: TRBJ2-5; D gene: TRBD1; clone size: .; V gene: TRBV7-9; CDR3 length: 12; CDR3 protein: CASSLGTGGPYF; CDR3 DNA: TGTGCCAGCAGCTTAGGGACAGGGGGCCCATACTTC
J gene: TRBJ2-7; D gene: .; clone size: .; V gene: TRBV6-5; CDR3 length: 13; CDR3 protein: CASSLGLIYEQYF; CDR3 DNA: TGTGCCAGCAGTTTGGGACTGATCTACGAGCAGTACTTC
J gene: TRBJ1-1; D gene: TRBD1; clone size: .; V gene: TRBV2; CDR3 length: 15; CDR3 protein: CASRFPDRGNTEAFF; CDR3 DNA: TGTGCCAGCAGATTCCCGGACAGGGGGAACACTGAAGCTTTCTTT
J gene: TRBJ1-1; D gene: .; clone size: once; V gene: TRBV7-2; CDR3 length: 13; CDR3 protein: CASSPPGSTEAFF; CDR3 DNA: TGTGCCAGCAGCCCACCCGGATCCACTGAAGCTTTCTTT
J gene: TRBJ2-1; D gene: TRBD2; clone size: .; V gene: TRBV12-5; CDR3 length: 16; CDR3 protein: CASGFTSGTYINEQFF; CDR3 DNA: TGTGCTAGTGGTTTCACTAGCGGAACCTACATCAATGAGCAGTTCTTC
J gene: TRBJ1-1; D gene: .; clone size: few; V gene: TRBV30; CDR3 length: 13; CDR3 protein: CAWNRTPNTEAFF; CDR3 DNA: TGTGCCTGGAACAGGACACCAAACACTGAAGCTTTCTTT
J gene: TRBJ1-2; D gene: .; clone size: .; V gene: TRBV7-9; CDR3 length: 13; CDR3 protein: CASSRGAGWGYTF; CDR3 DNA: TGTGCCAGCAGCCGCGGGGCAGGGTGGGGCTACACCTTC
J gene: TRBJ2-1; D gene: .; clone size: once; V gene: TRBV29-1; CDR3 length: 11; CDR3 protein: CSVDEYNEQFF; CDR3 DNA: TGCAGCGTTGACGAATACAATGAGCAGTTCTTC
J gene: TRBJ1-1; D gene: .; clone size: .; V gene: TRBV29-1; CDR3 length: 12; CDR3 protein: CSVDRVQTEAFF; CDR3 DNA: TGCAGCGTTGATCGGGTACAGACTGAAGCTTTCTTT
J gene: TRBJ1-2; D gene: .; clone size: .; V gene: TRBV6-1; CDR3 length: 14; CDR3 protein: CASDQGRANYGYTF; CDR3 DNA: TGTGCCAGCGACCAGGGGAGGGCTAACTATGGCTACACCTTC
J gene: TRBJ2-2; D gene: .; clone size: .; V gene: TRBV9; CDR3 length: 13; CDR3 protein: CASSERESGELFF; CDR3 DNA: TGTGCCAGCAGCGAACGGGAGTCCGGGGAGCTGTTTTTT
J gene: TRBJ2-3; D gene: TRBD2; clone size: .; V gene: TRBV4-2; CDR3 length: 14; CDR3 protein: CASSRREGEDTQYF; CDR3 DNA: TGTGCCAGCAGCAGACGGGAGGGCGAAGATACGCAGTATTTT
J gene: TRBJ2-7; D gene: .; clone size: few; V gene: TRBV14; CDR3 length: 13; CDR3 protein: CASSRGHPYEQYF; CDR3 DNA: TGTGCCAGCAGCCGGGGACACCCCTACGAGCAGTACTTC
J gene: TRBJ2-2; D gene: .; clone size: .; V gene: TRBV6-5; CDR3 length: 15; CDR3 protein: CASSVTGGDTGELFF; CDR3 DNA: TGTGCCAGCAGTGTAACTGGTGGGGACACCGGGGAGCTGTTTTTT
J gene: TRBJ2-1; D gene: .; clone size: .; V gene: TRBV9; CDR3 length: 14; CDR3 protein: CASSLAAGRGEQFF; CDR3 DNA: TGTGCCAGCAGCTTAGCGGCAGGTCGGGGTGAGCAGTTCTTC
J gene: TRBJ2-7; D gene: TRBD1; clone size: .; V gene: TRBV2; CDR3 length: 14; CDR3 protein: CASRRQGSSYEQYF; CDR3 DNA: TGTGCCAGCAGGCGACAGGGGAGCTCCTACGAGCAGTACTTC
J gene: TRBJ2-6; D gene: .; clone size: few; V gene: TRBV29-1; CDR3 length: 15; CDR3 protein: CSAWLSRSGANVLTF; CDR3 DNA: TGCAGCGCCTGGCTCAGTAGGTCTGGGGCCAACGTCCTGACTTTC
J gene: TRBJ2-5; D gene: .; clone size: .; V gene: TRBV10-3; CDR3 length: 12; CDR3 protein: CAISVLGETQYF; CDR3 DNA: TGTGCCATCAGTGTTTTAGGAGAGACCCAGTACTTC
J gene: TRBJ2-1; D gene: .; clone size: .; V gene: TRBV9; CDR3 length: 15; CDR3 protein: CASSALASGYNEQFF; CDR3 DNA: TGTGCCAGCAGCGCGCTAGCTTCAGGGTACAATGAGCAGTTCTTC
J gene: TRBJ1-4; D gene: .; clone size: .; V gene: TRBV5-1; CDR3 length: 15; CDR3 protein: CASSFDRAGREKLFF; CDR3 DNA: TGCGCCAGCAGCTTTGATCGGGCAGGGAGAGAAAAACTGTTTTTT